A single sample is the source of the 27 T cell receptor beta chains below, sequenced in a study of shared clonotypes between healthy human individuals (dated by TCRdb to 2018 to 2021). The protocol used for the library was the immunoSEQ multiplex PCR assay. TCRdb took over this immuneACCESS table, retaining in-frame rearrangements with V and J assigned. Such tables are incomplete; in checked studies, under half of the missing clones stem from an unresolved V gene, and the remainder is unexplained. For this sample the table gives a few hundred thousand clones, of which roughly 96% were detected only once. The ten largest clones represent approximately 0.32% of the sample. The sequencing input was memory CD8+ T cells sorted from blood. The label giving this sample's cell subset or site can be read as: CD45RO+ cells pooled with CCR7-negative TemRA cells. Every receptor here comes from a man in his thirties or forties in good health.

The V and J genes are TRBV5-1 and TRBJ2-7; 8 nucleotides match TRBD2. The J segment lost 2 bases and the V segment lost 1 base, leaving 8 bases of the junction unmatched. This CDR3 is built from 16 residues. Germline assignment: CDR1 SGHRS and CDR2 YFSETQ. Here the CDR3 reads CASSLSGGRPTYEQYF. DNA for the CDR3: TGCGCCAGCAGCTTGTCCGGCGGGAGGCCAACCTACGAGCAGTACTTC.

The gene calls are TRBV18 and TRBJ1-2; D might be TRBD1 (6 bases). Trimming removed 4 bases from V and 10 bases from J, with 22 bases in between. The germline CDR1 and CDR2 sequences are KGHSH and LQKENI. This CDR3 region has 15 residues. CDR3: CASSLRATRAGDYTF. The DNA of the CDR3 is TGTGCCAGCTCACTACGGGCAACTCGGGCAGGGGACTACACCTTC.

The CDR3 DNA reads as TGTGCCAGCATCCTGGGACTAGCGGGTTACTCTAGCACAGATACGCAGTATTTT. As protein: CASILGLAGYSSTDTQYF. The chain recombines TRBV2 with TRBJ2-3; TRBD2 matches at 12 bases. The germline CDR1 and CDR2 sequences are SNHLY and FYNNEI. The junction had 11 bases not matched to a gene; V was cut back by 7 bases and J by 0 bases. The CDR3 extends over 18 amino acids.

This chain joins TRBV15 and TRBJ1-2; D gene unclear. Trimming removed 0 bases from V and 3 bases from J, with 5 bases in between. This CDR3 contains 13 residues. The germline V gene encodes CDR1 LNHNV and CDR2 YYDKDF (reference sequence). CDR3: CATSRDSYYGYTF. The CDR3 DNA reads TGTGCCACCAGCAGAGACAGCTACTATGGCTACACCTTC.

The J gene is TRBJ1-2, the V gene TRBV27; the D gene is possibly TRBD1 (5 bases). Per germline, CDR1 MNHEY and CDR2 SMNVEV (reference sequence). V was clipped by 5 bases and J by 4 bases, with 11 bases between them. There are 13 residues in the CDR3. CDR3 amino acids: CASSLTAFYGYTF. The CDR3 DNA is TGTGCCAGCAGTCTGACAGCATTCTATGGCTACACCTTC.

This clone appeared a single time. The V and J genes are TRBV13 and TRBJ1-5, with D maybe TRBD1 (6 bases). V was trimmed by 3 bases and J by 4 bases, leaving 10 bases between them. Germline-derived CDR1 and CDR2 are PRHDT and FYEKMQ (reference sequence). The CDR3 extends over 14 amino acids. The CDR3 is CASSFGDTNQPQHF. The CDR3 bases are TGTGCCAGCAGCTTCGGGGACACAAATCAGCCCCAGCATTTT.

This sequence joins TRBV28 and TRBJ2-7, with 7 bases matching TRBD2. The CDR3 spans 15 residues. Germline V CDR1 and CDR2: MDHEN, SYDVKM. Trimming cost V 3 bases and J 1 base; bases outside gene matches: 6. The CDR3 sequence is CASSFGAGTSYEQYF. The DNA for the CDR3 is TGTGCCAGCAGTTTCGGAGCGGGAACTTCCTACGAGCAGTACTTC.

A few counts support this clone. The rearrangement joins TRBV6-6 to TRBJ2-7; 9 bases are shared with TRBD2. Germline CDR1 reads MNHNY; CDR2 reads SVGAGI (reference sequence). This CDR3 contains 12 residues. J was trimmed by 7 bases and V by 4 bases; bases with no gene match: 2. This chain's CDR3 is CASSSLAGEQYF. CDR3 in DNA: TGTGCCAGCAGTTCCCTAGCGGGAGAGCAGTACTTC.

The V and J genes are TRBV5-1 and TRBJ2-7, with a tentative D call TRBD2 (5 bases). The CDR3 covers 14 residues. The V gene lost 4 bases and the J gene lost 6 bases, with 17 bases spanning the gap. CDR1 and CDR2 from the germline V gene are SGHRS and YFSETQ. CDR3 DNA: TGCGCCAGCAGCGTTGAAGAGGGCCGCGGCGAGCAGTACTTC. Encoded protein: CASSVEEGRGEQYF.

The chain couples TRBV6-5 to TRBJ2-2, with 9 bases lining up with TRBD1. The germline CDR1 and CDR2 sequences are MNHEY and SVGAGI. The V and J ends lost 6 bases and 4 bases, in that order; junction bases with no gene match: 0. The CDR3 length is 13 residues. The chain's CDR3 is CASRTGGTGELFF. The CDR3 nucleotides are TGTGCCAGCAGGACAGGGGGCACCGGGGAGCTGTTTTTT.

The chain combines TRBV19 with TRBJ2-7; D uncertain. In germline, CDR1 is LNHDA, CDR2 SQIVND (reference sequence). Trimming cost V 2 bases and J 2 bases, with 7 bases left between them. There are 13 residues in the CDR3. CDR3 amino acids: CASSITRTYEQYF. CDR3 coding DNA: TGTGCCAGTAGTATAACTCGCACCTACGAGCAGTACTTC.

V and J are TRBV10-3 and TRBJ1-2; D gene ambiguous. V lost 2 bases and J lost 5, with 3 bases in between. Germline CDR1 is ENHRY and CDR2 is SYGVKD. The CDR3 loop spans 11 amino acids. CDR3 nucleotide sequence: TGTGCCATCAGTGAGACATATGGCTACACCTTC. Protein sequence: CAISETYGYTF.

The chain has TRBV5-1 and TRBJ2-1, with TRBD2 matching 14 bases. This CDR3 has 16 residues. V shed 0 bases and J 5 bases; nucleotides not matched to a gene: 1. Germline CDR1 is SGHRS and CDR2 is YFSETQ. The CDR3 protein is CASSLGTSGGNNEQFF. The CDR3 DNA sequence: TGCGCCAGCAGCTTGGGGACTAGCGGGGGGAACAATGAGCAGTTCTTC. Full variable domain (outside the CDR3, taken from reference TRBV5-1 and TRBJ2-1): KAGVTQTPRYLIKTRGQQVTLSCSPISGHRSVSWYQQTPGQGLQFLFEYFSETQRNKGNFPGRFSGRQFSNSRSEMNVSTLELGDSALYLCASSLGTSGGNNEQFFGPGTRLTVL.

The genes are TRBV7-9 and TRBJ1-1; 11 bases line up with TRBD1. With V trimmed by 0 bases and J by 3 bases, 3 bases remained unmatched. CDR1 is SEHNR and CDR2 is FQNEAQ in the germline V gene (reference sequence). The CDR3 covers 16 residues. The CDR3 DNA is TGTGCCAGCAGCTTAGCCGGGACAGGGGGTCACACTGAAGCTTTCTTT. Translated, it gives CASSLAGTGGHTEAFF.

J is TRBJ1-3 and V is TRBV6-6; D is possibly TRBD1 (6 bases). The CDR3 is made up of 15 amino acids. Per the germline V gene, CDR1 is MNHNY and CDR2 is SVGAGI (reference sequence). Trimming left V 7 bases short and J 2 bases short, with 15 bases between. The DNA for the CDR3 is TGTGCCAGCATGTTCCTACAGGGCCCTGGAAACACCATATATTTT. Its translation: CASMFLQGPGNTIYF.

CDR3 region: CASRDYSYEQYF. The CDR3 nucleotides read TGTGCCAGCAGGGACTACTCCTACGAGCAGTACTTC. The chain combines TRBV27 with TRBJ2-7; D may be TRBD2 (6 bases). The V end lost 6 bases, the J end lost 0 bases, and 6 bases lay between the germline ends. This CDR3 comprises 12 residues. Germline loops: CDR1 MNHEY, CDR2 SMNVEV (reference sequence).

The CDR3 sequence is CASSLAGGPGELFF. The DNA for the CDR3 is TGTGCCAGCAGCTTGGCGGGAGGGCCCGGGGAGCTGTTTTTT. The V call is TRBV5-6, the J call TRBJ2-2, with TRBD2 matching over 8 bases. Germline lookup yields CDR1 SGHDT and CDR2 YYEEEE. The J segment lost 6 bases and the V segment lost 0 bases, leaving 1 base of the junction unmatched. The CDR3 length is 14 residues.

The rearrangement links TRBV20-1 to TRBJ2-5, with unresolved D. CDR1 DFQATT and CDR2 SNEGSKA come from the germline V gene (reference sequence). This CDR3 is 11 amino acids long. V was shortened by 3 bases and J by 10 bases, with 12 bases between the two germline ends. The CDR3 nucleotides read TGCAGTGCTAGCTTTGGGCTCCGCCAGTACTTC. Translation gives CSASFGLRQYF.

This clone appeared once. The chain employs TRBV6-5 and TRBJ2-4, with TRBD2 matching over 15 bases. The length of the CDR3 is 15 residues. V lost 6 bases and J lost 6; bases outside the gene matches: 3. The germline gives CDR1 MNHEY, CDR2 SVGAGI. Here the CDR3 DNA reads TGTGCCAGCAGAGGGACTAGCGGGAGGACAAACATTCAGTACTTC. It is translated as CASRGTSGRTNIQYF.

The rearrangement uses TRBV5-1 and TRBJ1-1; the D is unclear. V was clipped by 0 bases and J by 0 bases, with 6 bases between them. CDR1 SGHRS and CDR2 YFSETQ come from the germline V gene. The CDR3 is made up of 14 amino acids. The CDR3 loop is CASSLGEMNTEAFF. In DNA, the CDR3 is TGCGCCAGCAGCTTGGGAGAGATGAACACTGAAGCTTTCTTT.

The chain joins TRBV10-3 to TRBJ1-5; D gene uncertain. The germline V and J ends were trimmed by 2 bases and 5 bases, with 4 bases remaining between them. This CDR3 is built from 12 residues. Germline V gene data show CDR1 as ENHRY and CDR2 as SYGVKD. CDR3 protein: CAISEGDQPQHF. DNA of the CDR3: TGTGCCATCAGTGAGGGAGATCAGCCCCAGCATTTT.

The CDR3 sequence: CASSYRSGYEQYF. The CDR3 nucleotides are TGTGCCAGCAGTTACAGGTCGGGCTACGAGCAGTACTTC. The chain uses TRBV6-5 and TRBJ2-7, with D unclear. Deletions cut 2 bases from V and 3 bases from J, with 8 bases between. Germline CDR1 MNHEY, CDR2 SVGAGI. There are 13 residues in the CDR3.

The chain joins TRBV28 to TRBJ2-3; D not certain. Germline CDR1 reads MDHEN; CDR2 reads SYDVKM. CDR3 length equals 15 residues. With 1 base removed from V and 2 bases from J, the gap between germline ends came to 10 bases. In DNA, the CDR3 is TGTGCCAGCAGTTTATCGGGCGGTTTCACAGATACGCAGTATTTT. Its translation: CASSLSGGFTDTQYF.

This clone has a handful of counts. The V call is TRBV10-1, the J call TRBJ1-5, with TRBD1 matching 10 bases. This CDR3 has 16 amino acids. Germline-derived CDR1 and CDR2 are WNHNN and SYGVQD (reference sequence). The J segment lost 3 bases and the V segment lost 6 bases, leaving 8 bases of the junction unmatched. CDR3 amino acids: CASSHGTGVTNQPQHF. The CDR3 DNA reads TGCGCCAGCAGCCACGGGACAGGGGTAACCAATCAGCCCCAGCATTTT.

The chain joins TRBV5-5 to TRBJ2-5, with D maybe TRBD1 (5 bases). Germline CDR1 SGHKS, CDR2 YYEKEE (reference sequence). The CDR3 contains 15 residues. V shed 1 base and J shed 0 bases, with 10 bases lying between them. CDR3 sequence: CASSLLRAYQETQYF. CDR3 bases: TGTGCCAGCAGCTTGCTCAGGGCGTACCAAGAGACCCAGTACTTC.

The chain is built from TRBV14 and TRBJ2-7; 8 bases match TRBD2. This CDR3 has 13 amino acids. Germline CDR1 SGHDN, CDR2 FVKESK. Unmatched junction bases numbered 6, after V lost 6 bases and J lost 5 bases. The DNA of the CDR3 is TGTGCCAGCAGTCGGGGGGGCTGGCACGAGCAGTACTTC. Translated, it gives CASSRGGWHEQYF.

Only one count was recorded for this clone. The chain employs TRBV2 and TRBJ2-5, with 11 bases that match TRBD2. Germline CDR1 is SNHLY and CDR2 is FYNNEI. The CDR3 has 14 residues. The junction had 1 base not matched to a gene; V was cut back by 3 bases and J by 4 bases. The CDR3 loop is CASSDGLAGETQYF. In DNA, the CDR3 is TGTGCCAGCAGTGATGGACTAGCGGGAGAGACCCAGTACTTC.